In this sample, the clone carrying this T cell receptor beta chain turned up a few times. Its antigen is unknown. There were healthy Caucasian individuals from Russia, aged 6 to 90, serving as donors. There were at least 5 micrograms of total RNA extracted from every sample. The data belong to a study of blood T cells in healthy people across ages. Study-wide points: Unknown CMV status may confound age-related changes in expanded clones.

Primers used in a second PCR of roughly 6 to 12 cycles were a sample-barcoded 5' primer and a J-beta primer mix. In TCRdb, the 5' RACE reads were re-called with MiXCR into one record per CDR3 protein. Among about 840,000 distinct CDR3 sequences, about 28% were seen once, and the ten largest hold around 9.6%. V trimming: 2 bases; J trimming: 2 bases; junction bases outside the gene matches: 6. There are 18 residues in the CDR3. Germline lookup yields CDR1 SEHNR and CDR2 FQNEAQ (reference sequence). These data also featured in a second study, about T cells of mothers and their children. This second study says: Donors comprised three healthy Caucasian mothers plus their six children.

V usage is TRBV7-9 and J usage is TRBJ2-3; 14 nucleotides agree with TRBD2. The sample consisted of blood. This clonotype originated in a woman between 40 and 50 years old in good health. CDR3 protein: CASSLKGLAGDSTDTQYF. The CDR3, as DNA: TGTGCCAGCAGCTTAAAGGGACTAGCGGGGGACTCCACAGATACGCAGTATTTT.